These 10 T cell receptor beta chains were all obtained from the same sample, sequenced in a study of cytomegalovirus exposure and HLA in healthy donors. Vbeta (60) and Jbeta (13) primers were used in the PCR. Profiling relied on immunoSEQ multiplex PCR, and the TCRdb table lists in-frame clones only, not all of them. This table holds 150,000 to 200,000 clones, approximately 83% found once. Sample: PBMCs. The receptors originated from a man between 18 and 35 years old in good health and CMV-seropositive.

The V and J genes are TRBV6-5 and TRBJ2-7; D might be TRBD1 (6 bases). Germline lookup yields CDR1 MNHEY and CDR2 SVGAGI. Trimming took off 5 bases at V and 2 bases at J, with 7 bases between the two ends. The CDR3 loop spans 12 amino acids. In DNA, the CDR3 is TGTGCCAGCAGTGGACAGACCTACGAGCAGTACTTC. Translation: CASSGQTYEQYF.

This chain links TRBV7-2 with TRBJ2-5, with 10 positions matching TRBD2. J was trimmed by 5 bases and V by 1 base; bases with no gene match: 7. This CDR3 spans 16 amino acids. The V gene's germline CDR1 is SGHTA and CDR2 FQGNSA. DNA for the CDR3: TGTGCCAGCAGCTTAGACCAGCGGGGGGGCCGGGAGACCCAGTACTTC. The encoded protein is CASSLDQRGGRETQYF.

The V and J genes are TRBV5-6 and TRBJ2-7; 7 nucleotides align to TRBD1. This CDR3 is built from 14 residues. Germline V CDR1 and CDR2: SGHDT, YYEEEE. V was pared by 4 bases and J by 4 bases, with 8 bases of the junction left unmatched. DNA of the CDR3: TGTGCCAGCAGCACCGGGACAGACCTTTACGAGCAGTACTTC. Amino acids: CASSTGTDLYEQYF.

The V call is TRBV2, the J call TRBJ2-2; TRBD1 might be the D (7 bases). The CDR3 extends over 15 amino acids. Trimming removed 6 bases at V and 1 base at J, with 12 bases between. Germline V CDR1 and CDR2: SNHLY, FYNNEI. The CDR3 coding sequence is TGTGCCAGCAGGGGGGGACAGAGGAACACCGGGGAGCTGTTTTTT. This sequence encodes CASRGGQRNTGELFF. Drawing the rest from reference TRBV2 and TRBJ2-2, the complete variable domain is EPEVTQTPSHQVTQMGQEVILRCVPISNHLYFYWYRQILGQKVEFLVSFYNNEISEKSEIFDDQFSVERPDGSNFTLKIRSTKLEDSAMYFCASRGGQRNTGELFFGEGSRLTVL.

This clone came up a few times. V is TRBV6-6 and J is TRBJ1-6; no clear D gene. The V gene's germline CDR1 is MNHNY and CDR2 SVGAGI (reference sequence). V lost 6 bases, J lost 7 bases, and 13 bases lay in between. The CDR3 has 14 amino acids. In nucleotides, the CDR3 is TGTGCCAGCAGCCGGCCGACACCAAATTCACCCCTCCACTTT. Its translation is CASSRPTPNSPLHF.

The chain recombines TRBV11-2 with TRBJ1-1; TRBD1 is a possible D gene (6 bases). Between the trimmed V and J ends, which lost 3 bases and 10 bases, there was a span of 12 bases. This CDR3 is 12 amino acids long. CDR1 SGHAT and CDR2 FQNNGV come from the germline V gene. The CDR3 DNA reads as TGTGCCAGCAGCTTCCCAGGGGCTCGAGCTTTCTTT. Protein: CASSFPGARAFF.

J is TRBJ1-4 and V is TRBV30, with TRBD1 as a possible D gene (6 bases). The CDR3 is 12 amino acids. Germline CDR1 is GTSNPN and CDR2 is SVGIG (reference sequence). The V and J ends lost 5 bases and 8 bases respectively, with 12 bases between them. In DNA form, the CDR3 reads TGTGCCTGGCGGGGGGGGCGCGAAAAACTGTTTTTT. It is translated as CAWRGGREKLFF.

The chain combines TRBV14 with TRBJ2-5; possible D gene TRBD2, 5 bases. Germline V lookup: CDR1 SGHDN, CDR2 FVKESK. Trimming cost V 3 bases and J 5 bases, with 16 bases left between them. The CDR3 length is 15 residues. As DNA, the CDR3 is TGTGCCAGCAGCCAGAGGCGGAGCGGCCTCGAGACCCAGTACTTC. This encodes CASSQRRSGLETQYF.

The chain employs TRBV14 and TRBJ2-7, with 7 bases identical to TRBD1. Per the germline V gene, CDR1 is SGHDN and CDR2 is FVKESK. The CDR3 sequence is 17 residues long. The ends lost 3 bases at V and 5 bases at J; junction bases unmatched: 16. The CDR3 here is CASSQAFRDRWKNEQYF. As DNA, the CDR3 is TGTGCCAGCAGCCAGGCGTTCCGGGACAGATGGAAAAACGAGCAGTACTTC.

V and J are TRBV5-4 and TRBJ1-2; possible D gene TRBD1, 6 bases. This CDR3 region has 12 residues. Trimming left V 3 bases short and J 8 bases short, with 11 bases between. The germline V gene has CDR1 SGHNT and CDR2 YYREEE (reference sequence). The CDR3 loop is CASSSNRDGYTF. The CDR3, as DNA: TGTGCCAGCAGCTCTAACAGGGACGGCTACACCTTC.